The 8 T cell receptor beta chains in this list originate from one sample, sequenced in a study of cytomegalovirus exposure and HLA in healthy donors. This table comes from immunoSEQ multiplex PCR, and its TCRdb copy is limited to in-frame clones, with some not included. The repertoire holds roughly 150,000 clones, with roughly 93% as singletons. The specimen sequenced was PBMCs. The receptor source for this set is a man aged 18 to 29 in good health and CMV-seropositive.

The chain combines TRBV9 with TRBJ1-2; D may be TRBD1 (6 bases). V lost 0 bases and J 3 bases, leaving 9 bases between the germline ends. This CDR3 has 14 residues. Germline V gene sequence: CDR1 SGDLS, CDR2 YYNGEE. Written as DNA, the CDR3 is TGTGCCAGCAGCGTAGGGGACACGTACTATGGCTACACCTTC. Protein: CASSVGDTYYGYTF. Full variable domain (remainder filled in from reference TRBV9 and TRBJ1-2): DSGVTQTPKHLITATGQRVTLRCSPRSGDLSVYWYQQSLDQGLQFLIQYYNGEERAKGNILERFSAQQFPDLHSELNLSSLELGDSALYFCASSVGDTYYGYTFGSGTRLTVV.

This clone was seen only a few times. The chain links TRBV30 to TRBJ1-2, with D perhaps matching TRBD1 (5 bases). Germline values: CDR1 GTSNPN, CDR2 SVGIG (reference sequence). The CDR3 runs 12 residues. The ends were cut back, 5 bases at V and 7 bases at J, with 14 bases in the middle. The CDR3 sequence: CAWVLSGSGYTF. CDR3 DNA sequence: TGTGCCTGGGTCCTTTCAGGGTCTGGCTACACCTTC.

The chain is built from TRBV18 and TRBJ2-7; tentatively, D is TRBD2 (7 bases). CDR1 KGHSH and CDR2 LQKENI come from the germline V gene. The length of the CDR3 is 13 residues. Trimming stripped 3 bases from V and 2 bases from J, with 8 bases between. The CDR3 sequence is CASSPGGPYEQYF. For the CDR3, the DNA is TGTGCCAGCTCACCCGGGGGGCCCTACGAGCAGTACTTC.

This clone was counted a few times. V gene TRBV28 combines with J gene TRBJ1-5; the D is unclear. Germline values: CDR1 MDHEN, CDR2 SYDVKM. V was clipped by 5 bases and J by 0 bases, with 8 bases between them. The CDR3 covers 14 residues. The DNA of the CDR3 is TGTGCCAGCAGTCCCCCTTATAGCAATCAGCCCCAGCATTTT. It is translated as CASSPPYSNQPQHF. The full variable domain, completed using reference TRBV28 and TRBJ1-5, is DVKVTQSSRYLVKRTGEKVFLECVQDMDHENMFWYRQDPGLGLRLIYFSYDVKMKEKGDIPEGYSVSREKKERFSLILESASTNQTSMYLCASSPPYSNQPQHFGDGTRLSIL.

This rearrangement joins TRBV5-1 to TRBJ2-1, with 9 bases that match TRBD2. Germline CDR1 SGHRS, CDR2 YFSETQ. This CDR3 contains 15 residues. The V gene end was trimmed by 1 base and the J gene end by 8 bases; junction bases not matched to a gene: 7. The CDR3 bases are TGCGCCAGCAGCTTGAGTAGCGGGAGCTGGTATGAGCAGTTCTTC. As protein: CASSLSSGSWYEQFF.

This chain connects TRBV29-1 to TRBJ2-1; the match to TRBD2 covers 12 bases. There are 18 residues in the CDR3. V lost 0 bases, J lost 0 bases, and 6 bases stayed unmatched. Looked up from germline, CDR1 is SQVTM and CDR2 is ANQGSEA. CDR3 residues: CSVEDPLAGGHSYNEQFF. The CDR3 DNA is TGCAGCGTTGAAGACCCCCTAGCGGGAGGGCACTCCTACAATGAGCAGTTCTTC.

The chain combines TRBV7-2 with TRBJ2-5; 13 bases are a match to TRBD2. Per germline, CDR1 SGHTA and CDR2 FQGNSA. The length of the CDR3 is 18 residues. V lost 5 bases to trimming and J lost 1 base; unmatched junction nucleotides: 10. CDR3 coding DNA: TGTGCCAGCAGCGCTAGGACTAGCGGGAGTCGCCGCCAAGAGACCCAGTACTTC. It codes for CASSARTSGSRRQETQYF.

This chain links TRBV15 with TRBJ2-1, with 13 nucleotides matching TRBD2. Trimming took 6 bases from V and 7 from J; bases not matched to a gene: 6. Germline CDR1 and CDR2: LNHNV and YYDKDF (reference sequence). The CDR3 is 15 amino acids. CDR3 DNA: TGTGCCACCAGAAATGGACTAGCGGGGGATAATGAGCAGTTCTTC. Encoded protein: CATRNGLAGDNEQFF.